These 27 T cell receptor beta chains were all obtained from the same sample, sequenced in a study of vaccination and CD4 T cells after COVID-19. The sample's treatment: 10-day PBMC culture with coronavirus spike peptide pools or control peptides (ViraFEST assay). Samples of CD4+ T cells were obtained from the unexposed donor before the COVID-19 pandemic (2011-2018). Sequencing of DNA taken from cultured CD4+ T cells relied on the Oncomine TCR Beta short-read assay. TCRdb passed the PCR reads through MiXCR, listing each CDR3 protein once. Among fewer than 7,500 distinct CDR3 sequences listed, about 41% were seen once. For these receptors, no antigen is known. Input material: CD4+ T cells from blood, cultured in vitro. The receptors here all came from a human donor in good health.

V gene TRBV6-2 or TRBV6-3 combines with J gene TRBJ2-1; no clear D gene. Deletions cut 0 bases from V and 10 bases from J, with 7 bases between. Germline V gene lookup returns CDR1 MNHEY and CDR2 SVGEGT. This CDR3 is 12 amino acids long. CDR3 in amino acids: CASSYSSREQFF. CDR3 DNA: TGTGCCAGCAGTTACTCGAGCAGGGAGCAGTTCTTC.

The V and J genes are TRBV5-1 and TRBJ1-1; D is uncertain. The CDR3 is 16 residues long. CDR1 is SGHRS, CDR2 YFSETQ, per germline. V shed 0 bases and J shed 5 bases, with 17 bases lying between them. As DNA, the CDR3 is TGCGCCAGCAGCTTGGTAGGGCCTACCGAAGGGACTGAAGCTTTCTTT. Translation gives CASSLVGPTEGTEAFF.

This clonotype was recorded a few times. The CDR3 DNA follows: TGTGCCAGCAGTTCTCATCAGGGAGCCTATGGCTACACCTTC. As protein: CASSSHQGAYGYTF. V and J are TRBV6-5 and TRBJ1-2, with a tentative D call TRBD1 (5 bases). The germline V gene encodes CDR1 MNHEY and CDR2 SVGAGI. V gave up 4 bases and J gave up 4 bases, with 13 bases separating them. The CDR3 contains 14 residues.

By proportion, this clonotype is large. The gene calls are TRBV7-9 and TRBJ2-1; 8 bases align to TRBD2. The J segment lost 9 bases and the V segment lost 3 bases, leaving 10 bases of the junction unmatched. CDR3 length: 15 amino acids. CDR1 SEHNR and CDR2 FQNEAQ come from the germline V gene (reference sequence). The CDR3 region is CASSFASGGLGEQFF. The CDR3 bases are TGTGCCAGCAGCTTTGCGTCGGGGGGGCTTGGTGAGCAGTTCTTC.

This chain uses TRBV7-2 with TRBJ1-2; D is possibly TRBD1 (6 bases). The CDR3 is 13 residues long. V was pared by 1 base and J by 5 bases, with 8 bases between. Germline CDR1 and CDR2: SGHTA and FQGNSA. The CDR3 DNA reads as TGTGCCAGCAGCTTAGAGAGGGGGTATGGCTACACCTTC. Encoded protein: CASSLERGYGYTF.

The V and J genes are TRBV19 and TRBJ1-2; D is perhaps TRBD1 (6 bases). Germline V gene lookup returns CDR1 LNHDA and CDR2 SQIVND (reference sequence). Trimming left V 7 bases short and J 5 bases short, with 17 bases between. The CDR3 runs 14 residues. For the CDR3, the DNA is TGTGCCAGTACCGCTACAGGGTTTGGATATGGCTACACCTTC. The encoded protein is CASTATGFGYGYTF.

This clonotype was seen only a few times. The rearrangement uses TRBV20-1 and TRBJ2-1; the D call may be TRBD1 or TRBD2 (5 bases each). V was pared by 6 bases and J by 0 bases, with 12 bases between. The CDR3 runs 14 residues. Germline values: CDR1 DFQATT, CDR2 SNEGSKA (reference sequence). The CDR3 protein is CSAVKGSSYNEQFF. As DNA, the CDR3 is TGCAGTGCCGTAAAGGGGAGCTCCTACAATGAGCAGTTCTTC.

This rearrangement joins TRBV10-3 to TRBJ1-2, with TRBD1 matching 7 bases. CDR1 and CDR2 from the germline V gene are ENHRY and SYGVKD. The CDR3 has 14 residues. Germline trimming cut 6 bases from V and 4 bases from J; bases unmatched to any gene: 8. CDR3 sequence (DNA): TGTGCCATCAGGGGGGACAGAAGGACCTATGGCTACACCTTC. It is translated as CAIRGDRRTYGYTF.

This chain links TRBV20-1 with TRBJ2-7; 10 positions agree with TRBD2. V lost 6 bases to trimming and J lost 7 bases; unmatched junction nucleotides: 12. Germline V lookup: CDR1 DFQATT, CDR2 SNEGSKA (reference sequence). CDR3 size: 14 residues. The CDR3 sequence is CSAPTSGRLREQYF. CDR3 in DNA: TGCAGTGCCCCGACTAGCGGGCGTCTAAGGGAGCAGTACTTC.

This clonotype was counted only a few times. The chain carries TRBV7-2 and TRBJ2-1; D is possibly TRBD2 (6 bases). From germline, CDR1 is SGHTA and CDR2 FQGNSA. V lost 7 bases, J lost 2 bases, and 9 bases lay in between. This CDR3 contains 13 residues. CDR3 nucleotide sequence: TGTGCCAGCACCGCGGGACCCTACAATGAGCAGTTCTTC. This codes for CASTAGPYNEQFF.

The V gene is TRBV3-1, the J gene TRBJ2-5; 9 bases match TRBD2. Germline lookup yields CDR1 LGHDT and CDR2 YNNKEL (reference sequence). Germline trimming cut 5 bases from V and 0 bases from J; bases unmatched to any gene: 4. The CDR3 is made up of 15 amino acids. CDR3 DNA: TGTGCCAGCAGCTCCCAGCGGGGGGACCAAGAGACCCAGTACTTC. Translating it yields CASSSQRGDQETQYF.

The chain employs TRBV11-2 and TRBJ2-3; D may be TRBD1 or TRBD2 (5 bases each). The CDR3 runs 14 residues. Trimming shortened V by 5 bases and J by 5 bases, and 14 bases separated the two germline ends. The germline V gene has CDR1 SGHAT and CDR2 FQNNGV. This chain's CDR3 is CASSLLAGRDTQYF. CDR3 DNA: TGTGCCAGCAGCCTACTGGCAGGGAGAGATACGCAGTATTTT.

This rearrangement joins TRBV5-1 to TRBJ2-1, with 9 bases aligning to TRBD1. This CDR3 has 14 amino acids. V lost 0 bases to trimming and J lost 7 bases; unmatched junction nucleotides: 2. The germline V gene has CDR1 SGHRS and CDR2 YFSETQ. The CDR3 here is CASSLGQGVNEQFF. The CDR3 DNA follows: TGCGCCAGCAGCTTGGGACAGGGGGTAAATGAGCAGTTCTTC.

This chain connects TRBV11-2 to TRBJ2-1, with 16 bases identical to TRBD2. The CDR3 has 18 amino acids. From germline, CDR1 is SGHAT and CDR2 FQNNGV. V was pared by 8 bases and J by 5 bases, with 12 bases of the junction left unmatched. CDR3 loop: CASGPGTSGRAVHNEQFF. CDR3 bases: TGTGCCAGCGGCCCCGGGACTAGCGGGAGGGCCGTTCACAATGAGCAGTTCTTC.

This clonotype has only a few counts. The rearrangement uses TRBV2 and TRBJ2-7; 10 positions agree with TRBD1. This CDR3 has 13 residues. CDR1 is SNHLY and CDR2 is FYNNEI in the germline V gene. V lost 7 bases and J lost 7; bases outside the gene matches: 7. In nucleotides, the CDR3 is TGTGCCAGCAAAAGGACAGGGGGGAGTGAGCAGTACTTC. It specifies CASKRTGGSEQYF.

The chain combines TRBV28 with TRBJ1-1, with D hard to call. The CDR3 has 14 amino acids. V was shortened by 8 bases and J by 4 bases, with 17 bases between the two germline ends. CDR1 is MDHEN, CDR2 SYDVKM, per germline. The DNA for the CDR3 is TGTGCCAGCTCCCTTATAGCCGGGGTCACTGAAGCTTTCTTT. This sequence encodes CASSLIAGVTEAFF. Full variable domain (outside the CDR3, taken from reference TRBV28 and TRBJ1-1): DVKVTQSSRYLVKRTGEKVFLECVQDMDHENMFWYRQDPGLGLRLIYFSYDVKMKEKGDIPEGYSVSREKKERFSLILESASTNQTSMYLCASSLIAGVTEAFFGQGTRLTVV.

This clonotype appeared a few times. The V call is TRBV7-8, the J call TRBJ1-1; maybe TRBD1 (6 bases). V dropped 5 bases and J dropped 4 bases, with 17 bases sitting between them. Germline CDR1 is SGHVS and CDR2 is FQNEAQ. The CDR3 has 15 amino acids. The CDR3 DNA reads TGTGCCAGCAGCCCACCACAGGGATTGGGCACTGAAGCTTTCTTT. Amino acid sequence: CASSPPQGLGTEAFF.

This clonotype appeared a single time. This chain joins TRBV2 and TRBJ2-2; perhaps TRBD2 as D (7 bases). This CDR3 spans 14 amino acids. V was shortened by 11 bases and J by 8 bases, with 21 bases between the two germline ends. Germline CDR1 and CDR2: SNHLY and FYNNEI. Here the CDR3 reads CASKGGRGKGELFF. The CDR3 DNA is TGTGCCTCCAAGGGGGGGCGAGGGAAAGGGGAGCTGTTTTTT.

The V call is TRBV7-2, the J call TRBJ2-6; D may match TRBD1 or TRBD2 (5 bases each). The CDR3 runs to 14 residues. Germline V gene sequence: CDR1 SGHTA, CDR2 FQGNSA. V dropped 6 bases and J dropped 0 bases, with 6 bases sitting between them. The CDR3 here is CASSGGSGANVLTF. CDR3 nucleotides: TGTGCCAGCAGTGGGGGCTCTGGGGCCAACGTCCTGACTTTC. Full variable domain (missing parts from reference TRBV7-2 and TRBJ2-6): GAGVSQSPSNKVTEKGKDVELRCDPISGHTALYWYRQSLGQGLEFLIYFQGNSAPDKSGLPSDRFSAERTGGSVSTLTIQRTQQEDSAVYLCASSGGSGANVLTFGAGSRLTVL.

A few counts support this clonotype. V usage is TRBV20-1 and J usage is TRBJ2-7, with 7 bases lining up with TRBD2. V shed 4 bases, J shed 2 bases, and the junction held 8 bases outside the gene matches. Germline CDR1 reads DFQATT; CDR2 reads SNEGSKA (reference sequence). The CDR3 length is 14 residues. The CDR3 is CSATSTGTTYEQYF. The CDR3 DNA sequence: TGCAGTGCTACCTCAACCGGGACTACCTACGAGCAGTACTTC.

This clonotype was detected a few times. This sequence joins TRBV5-1 and TRBJ1-2; 8 bases match TRBD1. The CDR3 runs 15 residues. V shed 0 bases and J 4 bases; nucleotides not matched to a gene: 5. Germline loops: CDR1 SGHRS, CDR2 YFSETQ. This chain's CDR3 is CASSLGTTGGYGYTF. The CDR3, as DNA: TGCGCCAGCAGCTTGGGGACCACAGGGGGCTATGGCTACACCTTC.

This chain connects TRBV5-6 to TRBJ1-6, with D unresolved. V lost 7 bases, J lost 10 bases, and 30 bases lay in between. The CDR3 is made up of 18 amino acids. CDR1 and CDR2 (germline): SGHDT, YYEEEE. The CDR3 DNA follows: TGTGCCAGCGGCGTCACGGTAGCGTCCAGAAGAGAGCCATCACCCCTCCACTTT. This sequence encodes CASGVTVASRREPSPLHF.

This clonotype was detected a few times. The chain recombines TRBV6-1 with TRBJ2-7, with 8 positions matching TRBD1. Losses at the gene ends were 7 bases for V and 6 bases for J; bases not matched to a gene: 8. The CDR3 runs to 13 residues. The germline V gene encodes CDR1 MNHNS and CDR2 SASEGT. CDR3: CASTQGTGGEQYF. The DNA for the CDR3 is TGTGCCAGCACTCAAGGCACAGGGGGCGAGCAGTACTTC.

V is TRBV6-5 and J is TRBJ1-2; a possible D gene is TRBD1 (6 bases). The germline V gene encodes CDR1 MNHEY and CDR2 SVGAGI. The CDR3 length is 15 residues. Trimming took 1 base from V and 1 from J, leaving 10 bases between them. The CDR3 coding sequence is TGTGCCAGCAGTTACTTCGGGGGCGTTAACTATGGCTACACCTTC. Translating gives CASSYFGGVNYGYTF.

The chain combines TRBV20-1 with TRBJ1-2; the match to TRBD1 covers 10 bases. V lost 1 base and J lost 4; bases outside the gene matches: 12. There are 17 residues in the CDR3. Germline CDR1 is DFQATT and CDR2 is SNEGSKA (reference sequence). The CDR3 bases are TGCAGTGCTAGAGTGGTTCTCCGGGACAGGGGCACCTATGGCTACACCTTC. This codes for CSARVVLRDRGTYGYTF.

V and J are TRBV4-3 and TRBJ2-3; either TRBD1 or TRBD2 may fit D (5 bases each). Germline V CDR1 and CDR2: LGHNA, YSLEER. CDR3 size: 17 residues. Trimming pared 1 base from V and 3 bases from J, leaving 17 bases between. The CDR3 loop reads CASSQGRGAGSTDTQYF. The CDR3 DNA sequence: TGCGCCAGCAGCCAAGGCCGGGGCGCGGGTTCGACAGATACGCAGTATTTT.

This clonotype was detected only a few times. The V and J genes are TRBV27 and TRBJ2-7; possibly TRBD2 for D (6 bases). This CDR3 contains 15 residues. The V gene's germline CDR1 is MNHEY and CDR2 SMNVEV (reference sequence). Trimming pared 2 bases from V and 2 bases from J, leaving 13 bases between. In nucleotides, the CDR3 is TGTGCCAGCAGTTTACAGAACGGGGGAGCCTACGAGCAGTACTTC. Protein: CASSLQNGGAYEQYF.